A single sample is the source of the 19 T cell receptor beta chains below, sequenced in a study of long-term antiretroviral therapy in people with HIV. The run of the v3.0 immunoSEQ assay was at survey level. Some clones are missing from TCRdb's copy, which holds only in-frame ones; the method was immunoSEQ multiplex PCR. The sample records approximately 19,000 clones, over 80% being singletons. The source was unsorted PBMCs, collected 2.1 years after starting antiretroviral therapy. The receptors were gathered from a man younger than 35 with HIV.

The chain has TRBV7-2 and TRBJ1-1, with D perhaps matching TRBD1 (5 bases). From germline, CDR1 is SGHTA and CDR2 FQGNSA. CDR3 length: 14 residues. Trimming took off 5 bases at V and 4 bases at J, with 14 bases between the two ends. CDR3 in DNA: TGTGCCAGCAGCAACCGGGCTGGGGGCACTGAAGCTTTCTTT. It encodes CASSNRAGGTEAFF.

The gene calls are TRBV15 and TRBJ1-1; D unresolved. The CDR3 extends over 14 amino acids. Germline assignment: CDR1 LNHNV and CDR2 YYDKDF (reference sequence). The V gene lost 1 base and the J gene lost 3 bases, with 9 bases spanning the gap. The CDR3 nucleotides read TGTGCCACCAGCAGAGGAGGTGGGGACACTGAAGCTTTCTTT. Translation: CATSRGGGDTEAFF.

V usage is TRBV30 and J usage is TRBJ2-2; 10 bases match TRBD1. The CDR3 is made up of 14 amino acids. With V trimmed by 3 bases and J by 4 bases, 2 bases remained unmatched. The germline CDR1 and CDR2 sequences are GTSNPN and SVGIG (reference sequence). For the CDR3, the DNA is TGTGCCTGGAGCCGGGACAGGGGCACCGGGGAGCTGTTTTTT. It specifies CAWSRDRGTGELFF.

The rearrangement links TRBV19 to TRBJ1-1, with 7 bases lining up with TRBD1. V trimming: 8 bases; J trimming: 4 bases; junction bases outside the gene matches: 4. This CDR3 spans 12 amino acids. CDR1 is LNHDA, CDR2 SQIVND, per germline (reference sequence). Written as DNA, the CDR3 is TGTGCCAGTGGCCCAGGGGGCACTGAAGCTTTCTTT. This gives the protein CASGPGGTEAFF. Full variable domain (rest looked up from reference TRBV19 and TRBJ1-1): DGGITQSPKYLFRKEGQNVTLSCEQNLNHDAMYWYRQDPGQGLRLIYYSQIVNDFQKGDIAEGYSVSREKKESFPLTVTSAQKNPTAFYLCASGPGGTEAFFGQGTRLTVV.

The chain couples TRBV2 to TRBJ2-7, with D perhaps matching TRBD1 (5 bases). This CDR3 is 11 amino acids long. The germline gives CDR1 SNHLY, CDR2 FYNNEI. V lost 3 bases and J 11 bases, leaving 11 bases between the germline ends. The CDR3 nucleotides are TGTGCCAGCAGTGAGGGGCAAGGCGAGTACTTC. Translation: CASSEGQGEYF. The whole variable domain, filled in from reference TRBV2 and TRBJ2-7, reads EPEVTQTPSHQVTQMGQEVILRCVPISNHLYFYWYRQILGQKVEFLVSFYNNEISEKSEIFDDQFSVERPDGSNFTLKIRSTKLEDSAMYFCASSEGQGEYFGPGTRLTVT.

The J gene is TRBJ2-7, the V gene TRBV12-5; possibly TRBD2 for D (6 bases). Germline V gene data show CDR1 as LGHNT and CDR2 as FRNRAP. The CDR3 totals 17 residues. The V end lost 0 bases, the J end lost 3 bases, and 18 bases lay between the germline ends. The CDR3 reads CASGLVELSGLNYEQYF. Here the CDR3 DNA reads TGTGCTAGTGGTTTGGTAGAGCTGAGCGGGCTAAACTACGAGCAGTACTTC.

CDR3 protein: CASSVAERTEAFF. Here the CDR3 DNA reads TGTGCCAGCAGCGTAGCGGAGCGAACTGAAGCTTTCTTT. The chain is built from TRBV9 and TRBJ1-1; D gene unclear. This CDR3 region has 13 residues. The V end lost 0 bases, the J end lost 5 bases, and 8 bases lay between the germline ends. From germline, CDR1 is SGDLS and CDR2 YYNGEE.

The J gene is TRBJ2-2, the V gene TRBV7-9; the D is unclear. The V gene lost 8 bases and the J gene lost 1 base, with 11 bases spanning the gap. CDR3 length: 14 residues. CDR1 SEHNR and CDR2 FQNEAQ come from the germline V gene (reference sequence). This CDR3 is CASPSDENTGELFF. The CDR3 region has the DNA TGTGCCAGCCCATCGGACGAGAACACCGGGGAGCTGTTTTTT.

The chain joins TRBV29-1 to TRBJ2-7, with a tentative D call TRBD2 (6 bases). Trimming shortened V by 2 bases and J by 6 bases, and 20 bases separated the two germline ends. The CDR3 runs 15 residues. Per germline, CDR1 SQVTM and CDR2 ANQGSEA. CDR3 in amino acids: CSVELGGRTLREQYF. CDR3 coding DNA: TGCAGCGTTGAACTCGGTGGGAGGACGTTGCGCGAGCAGTACTTC.

The J gene is TRBJ1-4, the V gene TRBV4-3, with no clear D. The germline V gene encodes CDR1 LGHNA and CDR2 YSLEER. V lost 4 bases and J lost 8, with 11 bases in between. This CDR3 has 13 amino acids. The CDR3 DNA follows: TGCGCCAGCAGCCCCTACCTAGGCGAAAAACTGTTTTTT. Its protein product is CASSPYLGEKLFF.

V gene TRBV4-3 combines with J gene TRBJ2-7; TRBD2 might be the D (6 bases). V was cut by 4 bases and J by 7 bases, with 17 bases left in between. This CDR3 has 14 amino acids. Germline V gene lookup returns CDR1 LGHNA and CDR2 YSLEER. CDR3 coding DNA: TGCGCCAGCAGCCCCGACGGGAGAGTGGGTGAGCAGTACTTC. Translation gives CASSPDGRVGEQYF.

The genes are TRBV14 and TRBJ2-7; 7 bases are a match to TRBD2. The ends lost 0 bases at V and 2 bases at J; junction bases unmatched: 10. The germline gives CDR1 SGHDN, CDR2 FVKESK. The CDR3 has 17 residues. CDR3 loop: CASSQDGFAGEAYEQYF. In nucleotides, the CDR3 is TGTGCCAGCAGCCAAGATGGGTTTGCGGGAGAAGCCTACGAGCAGTACTTC.

The chain carries TRBV6-5 and TRBJ2-3; 7 positions match TRBD2. Germline CDR1 MNHEY, CDR2 SVGAGI. V shed 7 bases, J shed 4 bases, and the junction held 5 bases outside the gene matches. There are 13 residues in the CDR3. In DNA, the CDR3 is TGTGCCAGCACCCGGGCGGGGGCAGATACGCAGTATTTT. Residues: CASTRAGADTQYF.

The gene calls are TRBV7-2 and TRBJ2-7; D might be TRBD1 (6 bases). V lost 7 bases, J lost 3 bases, and 16 bases lay in between. CDR1 is SGHTA, CDR2 FQGNSA, per germline. CDR3 size: 14 residues. CDR3 sequence (DNA): TGTGCCAGCACCCATTCCGGGACACTCTACGAGCAGTACTTC. Translated, it gives CASTHSGTLYEQYF.

This chain joins TRBV7-9 and TRBJ2-7; perhaps TRBD2 as D (6 bases). The CDR3 totals 14 residues. Trimming took 5 bases from V and 0 from J, leaving 11 bases between them. In germline, CDR1 is SEHNR, CDR2 FQNEAQ (reference sequence). The CDR3 reads CASSETGSSYEQYF. CDR3 in DNA: TGTGCCAGCAGCGAAACCGGGAGCTCCTACGAGCAGTACTTC.

The J gene is TRBJ1-1, the V gene TRBV6-1; D is ambiguous. Trimming pared 10 bases from V and 0 bases from J, leaving 15 bases between. Germline V gene lookup returns CDR1 MNHNS and CDR2 SASEGT. The CDR3 runs 14 residues. CDR3 residues: CAIKGRPMNTEAFF. The CDR3 coding sequence is TGTGCCATCAAAGGACGGCCCATGAACACTGAAGCTTTCTTT.

The V gene is TRBV6-4, the J gene TRBJ1-1; D is ambiguous. This CDR3 is 14 amino acids long. Trimming took 2 bases from V and 2 from J, leaving 9 bases between them. Germline CDR1 is MRHNA and CDR2 is SNTAGT. CDR3 protein: CASSDRADNTEAFF. DNA of the CDR3: TGTGCCAGCAGTGACAGGGCAGATAACACTGAAGCTTTCTTT.

The chain has TRBV9 and TRBJ1-1; D unclear. V dropped 2 bases and J dropped 0 bases, with 5 bases sitting between them. This CDR3 contains 13 residues. Germline-derived CDR1 and CDR2 are SGDLS and YYNGEE. The CDR3 DNA follows: TGTGCCAGCAGCGTGGGGATGAACACTGAAGCTTTCTTT. This sequence encodes CASSVGMNTEAFF.

The chain employs TRBV7-6 and TRBJ2-7, with 11 bases identical to TRBD1. The CDR3 is 13 amino acids. The J segment lost 6 bases and the V segment lost 5 bases, leaving 3 bases of the junction unmatched. Germline CDR1 SGHVS, CDR2 FNYEAQ. The CDR3 DNA reads TGTGCCAGCAGCCTGGACAGGGGGCGCGAGCAGTACTTC. Residues: CASSLDRGREQYF.